A single sample gave rise to the 14 T cell receptor beta chains below, sequenced in a study of beta chain features in type 1 diabetes. All of the isolated RNA was reverse transcribed, so expressed TCRB transcripts were sequenced. The method was immunoSEQ multiplex PCR; TCRdb's version includes in-frame clones alone and lacks a portion of them. This sample has under 850,000 clones, with around an eighth found just once. The antigens these receptors bind are not known. Study-level results: TCRB CDR3s from Type 1 diabetes patients were moderately but significantly shorter in all four CD4+ subsets.

The sequenced sample was naive CD4+ T cells from blood. The receptors come from a young man with type 1 diabetes.

The chain joins TRBV7-8 to TRBJ2-6; possible D gene TRBD2, 5 bases. Germline lookup yields CDR1 SGHVS and CDR2 FQNEAQ. This CDR3 is built from 15 residues. The V end was cut by 5 bases, the J end by 4 bases, with 12 bases between. CDR3 in DNA: TGTGCCAGCAGCCTAGAGGGTACCGGGGCCAACGTCCTGACTTTC. Translating it yields CASSLEGTGANVLTF.

This clone has a handful of counts. The chain carries TRBV5-1 and TRBJ2-1; D possibly matches TRBD1 or TRBD2 (5 bases each). The germline CDR1 and CDR2 sequences are SGHRS and YFSETQ. The CDR3 loop spans 15 amino acids. V lost 4 bases, J lost 5 bases, and 16 bases lay in between. CDR3 sequence reads: CASSGLGADNNEQFF. The CDR3 nucleotides read TGCGCCAGCAGCGGACTCGGGGCAGATAACAATGAGCAGTTCTTC.

This rearrangement joins TRBV4-1 to TRBJ2-7; D may correspond to TRBD1 or TRBD2 (5 bases each). Germline values: CDR1 MGHRA, CDR2 YSYEKL. Trimming removed 1 base from V and 7 bases from J, with 11 bases in between. CDR3 size: 13 residues. The CDR3 DNA is TGCGCCAGCAGCCAAGGAGAGGGGTGGGAGCAGTACTTC. Residues: CASSQGEGWEQYF.

This clone was seen only a few times. The chain couples TRBV28 to TRBJ2-3, with D possibly TRBD2 on 6 matching bases. V lost 3 bases, J lost 1 base, and 20 bases lay in between. The length of the CDR3 is 18 residues. Germline lookup yields CDR1 MDHEN and CDR2 SYDVKM. This chain's CDR3 is CASSLSRGWEAGTDTQYF. The DNA for the CDR3 is TGTGCCAGCAGTTTGTCGCGAGGATGGGAGGCGGGCACAGATACGCAGTATTTT.

The table lists this clone with a few counts. This rearrangement joins TRBV28 to TRBJ1-1; D unresolved. CDR1 is MDHEN, CDR2 SYDVKM, per germline. This CDR3 spans 12 amino acids. Deletions cut 1 base from V and 9 bases from J, with 9 bases between. The CDR3 DNA follows: TGTGCCAGCAGTTTATTAGGGCGACAAGCTTTCTTT. This gives the protein CASSLLGRQAFF.

This chain links TRBV5-1 with TRBJ1-1, with D uncertain. Germline CDR1 and CDR2: SGHRS and YFSETQ. V lost 0 bases and J lost 3, with 6 bases in between. This CDR3 contains 13 residues. DNA for the CDR3: TGCGCCAGCAGCTTGGTATGGGACACTGAAGCTTTCTTT. It specifies CASSLVWDTEAFF.

This clone was seen only a few times. V and J are TRBV30 and TRBJ2-5; D gene unclear. The tail of the sequence fits TRBJ2-7 better, so the J call may be wrong. Germline V gene sequence: CDR1 GTSNPN, CDR2 SVGIG (reference sequence). This CDR3 is 12 amino acids long. CDR3 sequence: CAWNRLSYEQYF. The DNA for the CDR3 is TGTGCCTGGAATCGGCTCTCCTACGAGCAGTACTTC.

V gene TRBV28 combines with J gene TRBJ1-2; D perhaps matches TRBD1 (6 bases). The CDR3 sequence is 12 residues long. V was cut by 7 bases and J by 4 bases, with 10 bases left in between. The germline gives CDR1 MDHEN, CDR2 SYDVKM. DNA for the CDR3: TGTGCCAGCATTACAGGGACCTATGGCTACACCTTC. As protein: CASITGTYGYTF.

This clone was picked up a small number of times. In nucleotides, the CDR3 is TGTGCCTGGACACCGGGACAGCGTGCCAGCTCCTACGAGCAGTACTTC. It specifies CAWTPGQRASSYEQYF. The chain is built from TRBV30 and TRBJ2-7; 7 nucleotides match TRBD1. In germline, CDR1 is GTSNPN, CDR2 SVGIG (reference sequence). The ends lost 4 bases at V and 0 bases at J; junction bases unmatched: 12. The CDR3 has 16 amino acids.

About this clone: Different DNA sequences within this sample yield the same CDR3. This sequence joins TRBV5-1 and TRBJ2-5; D is uncertain. Per the germline V gene, CDR1 is SGHRS and CDR2 is YFSETQ. V was trimmed by 4 bases and J by 0 bases, leaving 7 bases between them. This CDR3 spans 13 amino acids. Written as DNA, the CDR3 is TGCGCCAGCAGCCCGACCTACCAAGAGACCCAGTACTTC. Protein product: CASSPTYQETQYF.

This clone showed up just a few times. V usage is TRBV30 and J usage is TRBJ2-3; D unresolved. The germline V gene has CDR1 GTSNPN and CDR2 SVGIG (reference sequence). There are 14 residues in the CDR3. The V and J ends lost 4 bases and 3 bases respectively, with 14 bases between them. CDR3 loop: CAWIPGYQTDTQYF. CDR3 nucleotides: TGTGCCTGGATCCCAGGATACCAGACAGATACGCAGTATTTT.

This clone was found a few times. The chain uses TRBV5-1 and TRBJ2-3, with D uncertain. Trimming removed 0 bases from V and 5 bases from J, with 10 bases in between. This CDR3 region has 14 residues. Germline CDR1 and CDR2: SGHRS and YFSETQ. This chain's CDR3 is CASSLEEPGDTQYF. DNA for the CDR3: TGCGCCAGCAGCTTGGAGGAACCGGGAGATACGCAGTATTTT.

This chain uses TRBV18 with TRBJ2-2; no clear D gene. V gave up 2 bases and J gave up 7 bases, with 8 bases separating them. This CDR3 comprises 13 residues. Per the germline V gene, CDR1 is KGHSH and CDR2 is LQKENI. The CDR3 DNA follows: TGTGCCAGCTCACCAGAGGAGCGCGGGGAGCTGTTTTTT. Its protein product is CASSPEERGELFF.

The rearrangement joins TRBV28 to TRBJ2-5, with TRBD1 matching 7 bases. The CDR3 spans 13 residues. The J segment lost 3 bases and the V segment lost 6 bases, leaving 4 bases of the junction unmatched. Per the germline V gene, CDR1 is MDHEN and CDR2 is SYDVKM. The chain's CDR3 is CASRPGTEETQYF. In DNA form, the CDR3 reads TGTGCCAGCAGGCCGGGGACAGAAGAGACCCAGTACTTC.